These 26 T cell receptor beta chains originate from one sample sequenced in a study of T cell responses to AZD1222 COVID-19 vaccine. The assay was immunoSEQ multiplex PCR, and TCRdb's table has in-frame clones only and misses some. This sample has more than 120,000 clones, with roughly nine tenths found just once. The sequences come from peripheral blood, collected 28 days after the second AZD1222 dose. The receptors here all came from an adult who received the AZD1222 COVID-19 vaccine.

This clone was seen a few times. The rearrangement joins TRBV5-4 to TRBJ2-5, with D perhaps matching TRBD2 (6 bases). The CDR3 runs 13 residues. Trimming removed 0 bases from V and 4 bases from J, with 7 bases in between. Germline V gives CDR1 SGHNT, CDR2 YYREEE (reference sequence). CDR3 loop: CASSLAGVETQYF. CDR3 coding DNA: TGTGCCAGCAGCTTGGCGGGGGTAGAGACCCAGTACTTC.

The chain joins TRBV3-1 (or the pseudogene TRBV3-2) to TRBJ2-7, with 8 bases identical to TRBD1. This CDR3 has 14 amino acids. The germline gives CDR1 LGHDT, CDR2 YNNKEL (reference sequence). Germline trimming cut 4 bases from V and 1 base from J; bases unmatched to any gene: 3. CDR3 loop: CASSLGQASYEQYF. In DNA form, the CDR3 reads TGTGCCAGCAGCCTGGGACAGGCGTCCTACGAGCAGTACTTC.

The chain carries TRBV28 and TRBJ1-1; possible D gene TRBD1, 6 bases. V dropped 9 bases and J dropped 5 bases, with 13 bases sitting between them. Germline V lookup: CDR1 MDHEN, CDR2 SYDVKM. The CDR3 has 12 amino acids. This CDR3 is CARQGLSTEAFF. CDR3 DNA sequence: TGTGCCAGACAGGGTTTAAGTACTGAAGCTTTCTTT. The whole variable domain, remainder taken from reference TRBV28 and TRBJ1-1, is DVKVTQSSRYLVKRTGEKVFLECVQDMDHENMFWYRQDPGLGLRLIYFSYDVKMKEKGDIPEGYSVSREKKERFSLILESASTNQTSMYLCARQGLSTEAFFGQGTRLTVV.

This chain links TRBV4-2 with TRBJ1-6, with D possibly TRBD1 on 6 matching bases. CDR1 LGHNA and CDR2 YNFKEQ come from the germline V gene. The V end was cut by 0 bases, the J end by 2 bases, with 11 bases between. The CDR3 is 17 amino acids. The CDR3 loop reads CASSQEDGGTYNSPLHF. CDR3 nucleotide sequence: TGTGCCAGCAGCCAAGAGGATGGGGGCACCTATAATTCACCCCTCCACTTT.

The V and J genes are TRBV6-4 and TRBJ2-2; either TRBD1 or TRBD2 may supply D (5 bases each). Per germline, CDR1 MRHNA and CDR2 SNTAGT. This CDR3 has 15 residues. V shed 0 bases and J shed 0 bases, with 5 bases lying between them. The CDR3 DNA follows: TGTGCCAGCAGTGACTCGGGGGCGAACACCGGGGAGCTGTTTTTT. Protein sequence: CASSDSGANTGELFF.

This chain links TRBV5-4 with TRBJ1-1; possible D gene TRBD1, 5 bases. The V gene lost 4 bases and the J gene lost 0 bases, with 10 bases spanning the gap. The CDR3 sequence is 14 residues long. CDR1 and CDR2 from the germline V gene are SGHNT and YYREEE (reference sequence). This chain's CDR3 is CASSPQGVNTEAFF. The DNA for the CDR3 is TGTGCCAGCAGCCCCCAGGGAGTGAACACTGAAGCTTTCTTT.

The chain recombines TRBV18 with TRBJ1-6; tentatively, D is TRBD1 (6 bases). This CDR3 is 14 amino acids long. V dropped 5 bases and J dropped 4 bases, with 9 bases sitting between them. The V gene's germline CDR1 is KGHSH and CDR2 LQKENI. Here the CDR3 DNA reads TGTGCCAGCTCAAATACAGGGTATAATTCACCCCTCCACTTT. Encoded protein: CASSNTGYNSPLHF.

The chain joins TRBV2 to TRBJ2-7, with TRBD1 matching over 7 bases. There are 13 residues in the CDR3. V lost 7 bases, J lost 6 bases, and 9 bases stayed unmatched. Per germline, CDR1 SNHLY and CDR2 FYNNEI. The DNA for the CDR3 is TGTGCCAGCAAGCCCGACAGGGCGGGCGAGCAGTACGTC. Protein sequence: CASKPDRAGEQYV.

V usage is TRBV5-6 and J usage is TRBJ2-7, with 11 nucleotides matching TRBD2. After removal of 4 bases from V and 3 bases from J, the junction contained 6 bases not matched to a gene. The germline V gene encodes CDR1 SGHDT and CDR2 YYEEEE. The CDR3 is 15 residues long. The CDR3 DNA is TGTGCCAGCAGCCCGGGACTAGCGGACAACTACGAGCAGTACTTC. This encodes CASSPGLADNYEQYF.

The J gene is TRBJ1-1, the V gene TRBV15; possibly TRBD1 for D (5 bases). Trimming shortened V by 5 bases and J by 6 bases, and 13 bases separated the two germline ends. The CDR3 length is 13 residues. Germline-derived CDR1 and CDR2 are LNHNV and YYDKDF (reference sequence). Here the CDR3 reads CATSGGGIAEAFF. In DNA form, the CDR3 reads TGTGCCACCAGCGGGGGGGGTATTGCTGAAGCTTTCTTT.

The chain carries TRBV5-1 and TRBJ1-4, with TRBD1 matching 8 bases. V lost 4 bases, J lost 4 bases, and 6 bases stayed unmatched. In germline, CDR1 is SGHRS, CDR2 YFSETQ. The CDR3 has 15 residues. CDR3 sequence reads: CASSVTGVGNEKLFF. The CDR3, as DNA: TGCGCCAGCAGCGTGACAGGGGTTGGTAATGAAAAACTGTTTTTT.

V usage is TRBV7-8 and J usage is TRBJ1-2, with no clear D. The germline V gene has CDR1 SGHVS and CDR2 FQNEAQ. Trimming pared 0 bases from V and 2 bases from J, leaving 10 bases between. This CDR3 comprises 15 residues. The CDR3 is CASSLAPTQNYGYTF. The CDR3 region has the DNA TGTGCCAGCAGCTTAGCCCCTACGCAGAACTATGGCTACACCTTC.

This sequence joins TRBV24-1 and TRBJ2-2; D ambiguous. Trimming stripped 4 bases from V and 0 bases from J, with 5 bases between. The CDR3 contains 14 residues. Germline values: CDR1 KGHDR, CDR2 SFDVKD. The CDR3 reads CATSDNTNTGELFF. The CDR3 coding sequence is TGTGCCACCAGTGACAATACGAACACCGGGGAGCTGTTTTTT.

For the CDR3, the DNA is TGTGCCAGCAGTGACAGGGCGCCTCTCCTGGTGTTCTTC. Translated, it gives CASSDRAPLLVFF. This chain connects TRBV6-1 to TRBJ2-1; perhaps TRBD1 as D (5 bases). CDR3 length: 13 residues. V shed 3 bases and J shed 15 bases, with 18 bases lying between them. Germline V gene data show CDR1 as MNHNS and CDR2 as SASEGT.

This chain connects TRBV28 to TRBJ1-5; 8 bases match TRBD1. The CDR3 loop spans 17 amino acids. Germline V gene lookup returns CDR1 MDHEN and CDR2 SYDVKM. With 2 bases clipped from V and 0 bases from J, the junction kept 6 bases outside the gene matches. Here the CDR3 reads CASSLAQGVASNQPQHF. In DNA form, the CDR3 reads TGTGCCAGCAGTTTAGCACAGGGGGTGGCTAGCAATCAGCCCCAGCATTTT.

The V call is TRBV27, the J call TRBJ1-6, with D possibly being TRBD1 (5 bases). Germline V lookup: CDR1 MNHEY, CDR2 SMNVEV (reference sequence). Trimming left V 3 bases short and J 8 bases short, with 23 bases between. This CDR3 comprises 18 residues. This CDR3 reads CASSLIGPRGGADSPLHF. The CDR3 bases are TGTGCCAGCAGTTTGATCGGCCCCAGAGGTGGGGCCGATTCACCCCTCCACTTT.

This chain uses TRBV28 with TRBJ2-7; possible D gene TRBD2, 7 bases. The germline gives CDR1 MDHEN, CDR2 SYDVKM. The CDR3 consists of 13 residues. V was pared by 9 bases and J by 2 bases, with 14 bases between. The CDR3 loop is CASSRGGAYEQYV. As DNA, the CDR3 is TGTGCCAGTTCAAGGGGGGGGGCCTACGAGCAGTACGTC.

The CDR3 DNA reads TGTGCCTGGGCACCAGGGGGCTCTAATGAAAAACTGTTTTTT. It is translated as CAWAPGGSNEKLFF. V gene TRBV30 combines with J gene TRBJ1-4; 8 nucleotides match TRBD1. Germline values: CDR1 GTSNPN, CDR2 SVGIG (reference sequence). Unmatched junction bases numbered 5, after V lost 5 bases and J lost 3 bases. This CDR3 is 14 amino acids long.

The DNA of the CDR3 is TGTGCCTCCGAGCAAGAAAGGACTGAAGCTTTCTTT. It codes for CASEQERTEAFF. The rearrangement uses TRBV28 and TRBJ1-1; no firm D call. The germline V gene encodes CDR1 MDHEN and CDR2 SYDVKM. This CDR3 has 12 amino acids. Trimming removed 11 bases from V and 5 bases from J, with 15 bases in between.

In this sample, this clone turned up once. This chain connects TRBV15 to TRBJ1-5; 7 bases fit TRBD1. The CDR3 is 14 residues long. The germline V gene has CDR1 LNHNV and CDR2 YYDKDF (reference sequence). Trimming removed 2 bases from V and 4 bases from J; junction bases left unmatched: 2. The DNA for the CDR3 is TGTGCCACCAGCAGAAGGGACAGAAATCAGCCCCAGCATTTT. Protein sequence: CATSRRDRNQPQHF.

The rearrangement joins TRBV5-1 to TRBJ1-5, with D possibly being TRBD1 (5 bases). V lost 0 bases and J 2 bases, leaving 9 bases between the germline ends. CDR3 size: 15 residues. In germline, CDR1 is SGHRS, CDR2 YFSETQ. The CDR3 coding sequence is TGCGCCAGCAGCTTGGCCGAGGGACGCAATCAGCCCCAGCATTTT. Its protein is CASSLAEGRNQPQHF.

This clone has just a few counts. V gene TRBV6-1 combines with J gene TRBJ2-7, with unresolved D. V shed 3 bases and J shed 3 bases, with 6 bases lying between them. This CDR3 region has 12 residues. Germline assignment: CDR1 MNHNS and CDR2 SASEGT. CDR3 nucleotide sequence: TGTGCCAGCAGTGACCTCTACTACGAGCAGTACTTC. Protein product: CASSDLYYEQYF.

In its sample, this clone was seen once. The rearrangement joins TRBV5-1 to TRBJ2-7; D is undetermined. Trimming removed 2 bases at V and 0 bases at J, with 3 bases between. Germline lookup yields CDR1 SGHRS and CDR2 YFSETQ. The CDR3 runs to 12 residues. The CDR3, as DNA: TGCGCCAGCAGCTTTGACTCCTACGAGCAGTACTTC. Protein sequence: CASSFDSYEQYF.

The chain recombines TRBV18 with TRBJ2-1; 7 bases align to TRBD1. J was trimmed by 5 bases and V by 2 bases; bases with no gene match: 9. CDR3 length equals 16 residues. Germline V gene sequence: CDR1 KGHSH, CDR2 LQKENI. For the CDR3, the DNA is TGTGCCAGCTCACCAAGACAGACAGGGATCGACAATGAGCAGTTCTTC. This translates into CASSPRQTGIDNEQFF. Full variable domain (missing parts from reference TRBV18 and TRBJ2-1): NAGVMQNPRHLVRRRGQEARLRCSPMKGHSHVYWYRQLPEEGLKFMVYLQKENIIDESGMPKERFSAEFPKEGPSILRIQQVVRGDSAAYFCASSPRQTGIDNEQFFGPGTRLTVL.

This rearrangement joins TRBV7-9 to TRBJ1-1; D unresolved. The CDR3 has 13 amino acids. The germline gives CDR1 SEHNR, CDR2 FQNEAQ (reference sequence). V gave up 2 bases and J gave up 3 bases, with 7 bases separating them. CDR3 nucleotide sequence: TGTGCCAGCAGCTTACTTCACGACACTGAAGCTTTCTTT. Protein sequence: CASSLLHDTEAFF.

This sequence joins TRBV7-9 and TRBJ1-3, with unresolved D. There are 15 residues in the CDR3. V was cut by 1 base and J by 2 bases, with 9 bases left in between. Germline CDR1 reads SEHNR; CDR2 reads FQNEAQ (reference sequence). Here the CDR3 reads CASSLDGQTGNTIYF. The CDR3 region has the DNA TGTGCCAGCAGCTTAGACGGCCAAACTGGAAACACCATATATTTT.